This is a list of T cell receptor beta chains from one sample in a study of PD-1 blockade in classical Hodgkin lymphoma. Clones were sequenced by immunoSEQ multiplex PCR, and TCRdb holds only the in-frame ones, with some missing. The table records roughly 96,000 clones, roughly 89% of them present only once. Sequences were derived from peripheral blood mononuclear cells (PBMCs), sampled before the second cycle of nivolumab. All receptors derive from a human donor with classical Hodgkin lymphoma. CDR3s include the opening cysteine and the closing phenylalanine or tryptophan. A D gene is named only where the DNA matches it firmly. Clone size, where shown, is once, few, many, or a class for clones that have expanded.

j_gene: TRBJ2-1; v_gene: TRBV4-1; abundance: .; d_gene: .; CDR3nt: TGCGCCAGCAGCCAGGACCAGGGAGGCGCCTACAATGAGCAGTTCTTC; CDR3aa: CASSQDQGGAYNEQFF
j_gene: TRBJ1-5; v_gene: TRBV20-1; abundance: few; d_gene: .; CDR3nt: TGCAGTGCCCGAAGGGAGGGGCCCCAGCATTTT; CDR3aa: CSARREGPQHF
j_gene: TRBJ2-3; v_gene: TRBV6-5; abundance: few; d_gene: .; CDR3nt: TGTGCCAGCAGGTCGGACTACACGACCCCAGATACGCAGTATTTT; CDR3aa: CASRSDYTTPDTQYF
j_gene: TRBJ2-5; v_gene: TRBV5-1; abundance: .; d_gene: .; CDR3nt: TGCGCCAGCAGCTTGGGCTTACATACGTACCAAGAGACCCAGTACTTC; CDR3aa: CASSLGLHTYQETQYF
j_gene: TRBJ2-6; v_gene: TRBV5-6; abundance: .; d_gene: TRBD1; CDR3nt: TGTGCCAGCAGTTTGTGGGGACAGGTAACCCTCTCTGGGGCCAACGTCCTGACTTTC; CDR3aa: CASSLWGQVTLSGANVLTF
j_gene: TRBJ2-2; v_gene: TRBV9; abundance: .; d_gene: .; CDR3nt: TGTGCCAGCAGCGTTGCGCTGACTGCGAACACCGGGGAGCTGTTTTTT; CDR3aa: CASSVALTANTGELFF
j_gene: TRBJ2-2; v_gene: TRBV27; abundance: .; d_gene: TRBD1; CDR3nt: TGTGCCAGCCGGACAGGAAACACCGGGGAGCTGTTTTTT; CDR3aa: CASRTGNTGELFF
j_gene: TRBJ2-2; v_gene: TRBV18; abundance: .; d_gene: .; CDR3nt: TGTGCCAGCTCAAGGCCGAACACCGGGGAGCTGTTTTTT; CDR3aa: CASSRPNTGELFF
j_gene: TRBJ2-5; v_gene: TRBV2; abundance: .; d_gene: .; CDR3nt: TGTGCCAGCAGTGGGGATGTGAAAGAGACCCAGTACTTC; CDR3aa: CASSGDVKETQYF
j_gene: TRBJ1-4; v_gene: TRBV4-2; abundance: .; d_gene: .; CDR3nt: TGTGCCAGCAGCCAAGAGTCTCGTTCGACACAAAAACTGTTTTTT; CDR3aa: CASSQESRSTQKLFF
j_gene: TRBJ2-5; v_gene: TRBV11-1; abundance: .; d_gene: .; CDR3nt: TGTGCCAGCAGCTTAGGTGGGGCCTGGTGGGAGACCCAGTACTTC; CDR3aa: CASSLGGAWWETQYF
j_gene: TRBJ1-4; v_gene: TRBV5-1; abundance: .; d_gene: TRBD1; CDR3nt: TGCGCCAGCAGCTCGGGACAGACTGCAACTAATGAAAAACTGTTTTTT; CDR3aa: CASSSGQTATNEKLFF
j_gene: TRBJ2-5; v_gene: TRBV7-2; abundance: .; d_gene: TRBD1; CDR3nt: TGTGCCAGCAGCATGACAGGGTGGGAGACCCAGTACTTC; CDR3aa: CASSMTGWETQYF
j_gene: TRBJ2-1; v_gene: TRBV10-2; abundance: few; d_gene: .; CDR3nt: TGCGCCAGCTTTAGGGGGGTCTCCTACAATGAGCAGTTCTTC; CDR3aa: CASFRGVSYNEQFF
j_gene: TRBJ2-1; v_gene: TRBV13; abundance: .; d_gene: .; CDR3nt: TGTGCCAGCAGCTTATACAGGGAATCCTACAATGAGCAGTTCTTC; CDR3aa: CASSLYRESYNEQFF
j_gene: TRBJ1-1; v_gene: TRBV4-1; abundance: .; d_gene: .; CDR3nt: TGCGCCAGCAGCCAAGTGGAAGGAGACACTGAAGCTTTCTTT; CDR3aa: CASSQVEGDTEAFF
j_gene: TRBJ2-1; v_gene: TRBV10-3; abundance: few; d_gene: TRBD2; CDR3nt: TGTGCCATCAGTAAACCGGGGGGGGCCCGTAATGAGCAGTTCTTC; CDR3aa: CAISKPGGARNEQFF
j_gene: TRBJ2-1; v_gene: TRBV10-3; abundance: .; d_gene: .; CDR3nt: TGTGCCATCAGTGAGTCGAGTGGGGGGCGGCCAGGGGGCTCCTACAATGAGCAGTTCTTC; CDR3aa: CAISESSGGRPGGSYNEQFF
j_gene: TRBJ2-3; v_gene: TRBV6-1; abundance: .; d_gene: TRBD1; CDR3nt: TGTGCCAGCAGTGAAGCCCCCAGGGGGTGGACAGATACGCAGTATTTT; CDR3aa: CASSEAPRGWTDTQYF
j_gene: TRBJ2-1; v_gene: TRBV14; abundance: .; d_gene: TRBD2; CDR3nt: TGTGCCAGCAGCCATGGGACTAGCGGGAGCTACAATGAGCAGTTCTTC; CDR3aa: CASSHGTSGSYNEQFF
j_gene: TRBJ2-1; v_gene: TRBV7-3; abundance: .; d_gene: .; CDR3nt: TGTGCCAGCAGCTTATTGGAGGGCTACAATGAGCAGTTCTTC; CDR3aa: CASSLLEGYNEQFF
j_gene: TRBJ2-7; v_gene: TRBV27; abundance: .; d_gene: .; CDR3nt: TGTGCCAGCAGCCTAACCGGGCCAACCCGTGGCGAGCAGTACTTC; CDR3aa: CASSLTGPTRGEQYF
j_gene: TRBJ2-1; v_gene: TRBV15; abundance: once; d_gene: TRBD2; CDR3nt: TGTGCCACCAGCAGAGTAGCGGGGGGGCACAATGAGCAGTTCTTC; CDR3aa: CATSRVAGGHNEQFF
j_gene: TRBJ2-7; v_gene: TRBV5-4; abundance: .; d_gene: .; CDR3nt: TGTGCCAGCAGCTTGGAGGCCAGGGCCTACGAGCAGTACTTC; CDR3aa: CASSLEARAYEQYF
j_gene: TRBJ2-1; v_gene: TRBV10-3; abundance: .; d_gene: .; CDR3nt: TGTGCCATCAGTGAATCCGGGGGGCCCTACAATGAGCAGTTCTTC; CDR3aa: CAISESGGPYNEQFF
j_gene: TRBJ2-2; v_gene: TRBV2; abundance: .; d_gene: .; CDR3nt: TGTGCCAGCAGTCCCGGGGACCAGCGGGACACCGGGGAGCTGTTTTTT; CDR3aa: CASSPGDQRDTGELFF
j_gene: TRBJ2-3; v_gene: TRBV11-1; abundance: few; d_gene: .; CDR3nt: TGTGCCAGCAGCCCTTACGACTACGGGACCATCACAGATACGCAGTATTTT; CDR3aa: CASSPYDYGTITDTQYF
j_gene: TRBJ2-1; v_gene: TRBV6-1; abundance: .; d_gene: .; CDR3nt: TGTGCCAGCGTCAACTTGGGACTCCAATACAATGAGCAGTTCTTC; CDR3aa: CASVNLGLQYNEQFF
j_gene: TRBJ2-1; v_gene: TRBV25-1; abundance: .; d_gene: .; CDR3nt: TGTGCCAGCAGTGAATCGGATCTATACGCCGTCTTC; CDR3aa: CASSESDLYAVF
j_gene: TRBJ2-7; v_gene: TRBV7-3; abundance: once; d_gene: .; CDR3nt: TGTGCCAGCAGCTTTACTGCGGGACCGGGATACGAGCAGTACTTC; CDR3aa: CASSFTAGPGYEQYF
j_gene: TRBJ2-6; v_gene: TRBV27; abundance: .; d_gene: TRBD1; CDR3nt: TGTGCCAGCAGTTTTCAATGGACAGGGGACGGGGCCAACGTCCTGACTTTC; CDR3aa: CASSFQWTGDGANVLTF
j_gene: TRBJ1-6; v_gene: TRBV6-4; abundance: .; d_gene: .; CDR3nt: TGTGCCAGCAGTGACTCTGGTTCCCGGGGTGGCCATAATTCACCCCTCCACTTT; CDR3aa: CASSDSGSRGGHNSPLHF
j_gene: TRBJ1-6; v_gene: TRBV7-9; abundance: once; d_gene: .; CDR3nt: TGTGCCAGCAGCTGGGGAGTCAGGGACAATTCACCCCTCCACTTT; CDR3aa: CASSWGVRDNSPLHF
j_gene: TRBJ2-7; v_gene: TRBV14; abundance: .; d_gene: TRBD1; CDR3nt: TGTGCCAGCAGCCAAGAGCCCGGGACAGACGACTACGAGCAGTACTTC; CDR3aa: CASSQEPGTDDYEQYF
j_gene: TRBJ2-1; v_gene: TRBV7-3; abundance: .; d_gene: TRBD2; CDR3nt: TGTGCCAGCAGCTTTAGTAGCGGGAATTACAATGAGCAGTTCTTC; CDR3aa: CASSFSSGNYNEQFF
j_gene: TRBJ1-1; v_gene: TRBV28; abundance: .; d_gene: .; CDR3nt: TGTGCCAGCAGTTTGAGGGGTTACACTGAAGCTTTCTTT; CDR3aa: CASSLRGYTEAFF
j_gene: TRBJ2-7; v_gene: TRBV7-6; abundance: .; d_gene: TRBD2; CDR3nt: TGTGCCAGCAGCCACCGGGGGGACTACGAGCAGTACTTC; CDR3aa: CASSHRGDYEQYF
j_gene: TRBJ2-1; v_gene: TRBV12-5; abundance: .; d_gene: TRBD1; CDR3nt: TGTGCTAGTGGTTTGGAGCAGGGGGCTTACAATGAGCAGTTCTTC; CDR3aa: CASGLEQGAYNEQFF
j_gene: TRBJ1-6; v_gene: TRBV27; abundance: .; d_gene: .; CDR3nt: TGTGCCAGCAGTTCCCTCATGGGGGCCCGAGTATCCCTCCACTTT; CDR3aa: CASSSLMGARVSLHF
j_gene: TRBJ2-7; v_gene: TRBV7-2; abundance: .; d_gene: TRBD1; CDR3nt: TGTGCCAGCAGCAGGGACAGGGGGTACGAGCAGTACTTC; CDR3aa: CASSRDRGYEQYF
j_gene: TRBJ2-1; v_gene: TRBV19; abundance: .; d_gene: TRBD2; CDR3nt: TGTGCCAGTAGGGACTCTAGCGGGAGCAATGAGCAGTTCTTC; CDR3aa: CASRDSSGSNEQFF
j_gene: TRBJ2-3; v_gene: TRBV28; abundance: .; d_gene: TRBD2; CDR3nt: TGTGCCAGCACAACTAGCGGGGGGCACACAGATACGCAGTATTTT; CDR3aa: CASTTSGGHTDTQYF